The TCR beta chain under discussion was sequenced for a study of shared clonotypes between healthy human individuals (TCRdb year 2020). For the wider study: The cohort comprised a couple of women and three men aged 18 to 49 years. Leukapheresis yielded between about 0.94 and 8.9 billion PBMCs per donor. Per donor, three plates each were used for CD4 naive and CD4 memory, two for CD8 naive, and one for CD8 memory. Different laboratories and diverse techniques were used to prepare libraries and sequence TCR repertoires, to increase sequencing depth and limit assay-specific biases. Blood TCR repertoires of five healthy adults were deeply sequenced to estimate repertoire size and the extent of clonotype sharing between individuals. Points the paper makes about the study in general: The genetic and exposure-history diversity represented was limited by the small number of donors. Based on pairwise subsampling, the degree of clonotype sharing among donors was expected to be affected by sequencing depth. Estimated clonotype richness was generally larger for naive than for memory subsets. Sharing across several donors was observed for around 5% of naive CD4, over 3% of naive CD8, roughly 2.4% of memory CD4, and roughly 0.4% of memory CD8 clonotypes. Compared with non-shared clonotypes, the clonotypes found in all four sorted-subset donors had higher generation probabilities. Rarefaction of sorted-subset datasets indicated incomplete sequencing despite the large sequencing depth. Only blood was sampled, and tissue TCR repertoires likely differ from those in blood.

Using the deep immunoSEQ assay, TCR CDR3 regions were amplified from genomic DNA by multiplex PCR. Extracted genomic DNA from each cell subset was distributed evenly across all wells of several immunoSEQ 96-well plates, and each plate was treated as a replicate. For sorted subsets, each replicate PCR was loaded with roughly 190 ng genomic DNA, equivalent to 30,000 to 35,000 T cell genomes. Purified libraries were quantified with a Qubit 3.0 fluorometer, sized on a Bioanalyzer 2100, and re-quantified with the KAPA Library Quantification kit. Each immunoSEQ 96-well plate was sequenced on its own single-read 150-cycle Illumina NextSeq 550 flow cell. The paper's data handling went like this. The immunoSEQ output contained only junctional sequences without quality scores, so filtering could not match that applied to full-length reads. Sequences were annotated with PyIR, a Python wrapper for IgBLAST v1.9, using IMGT germline references to assign V/J genes and CDR3. Any read was removed if the V/J assignment was weak (E-value above 1e-6), the CDR3 was missing, or the read contained stop codons, out-of-frame junctions, or ambiguous translated residues. A V3J clonotype was defined by an identical inferred V gene, J gene, and CDR3 amino acid sequence. To compute the percentage overlap between repertoires, the number of shared unique clonotypes was divided by the size of the smaller repertoire. Repertoire richness was assessed with RTK rarefaction, the Chao1 estimator, and Recon v2.1 estimates of unobserved clonotypes. OLGA was used to compute generation probabilities for all TCRbeta clonotypes that the gDNA method yielded from four donors. The clones in this table, taken by TCRdb from immuneACCESS, are in-frame only. Not every clone is retained; where verified, under half of the shortfall comes from an unresolved V gene, and the cause of the rest is unknown. The DNA gave D and trimming, while V, J and clone size come from that table. For this sample the table gives 640,000 or so clones, of which around 72% were detected only once. Of the sample, approximately 1.8% is held by the ten largest clones.

The table lists this clone with a few counts. The antigen it recognizes is unknown. Base qualities are not at hand, and no much larger clone is one base apart. The cysteine opens and the phenylalanine closes a CDR3 of 16 amino acids. Only the CDR3 portion is preserved as DNA: 48 bases, with reading frame beginning at the first base. In the germline V gene, CDR1 corresponds to MDHEN and CDR2 to SYDVKM. Trimming accounts for 4 bases at V and 5 bases at J, while the number of junction bases matched to no gene is 12. Donors were healthy HIV-negative adults with no recently reported acute infections or vaccinations. Every donor was a Caucasian adult residing in Nashville, Tennessee, USA. CD4+ T cells were enriched through magnetic negative selection, after which naive cells were positively selected on CD45RA and the remaining negative fraction served as the memory subset. Blood was obtained by leukapheresis, after which PBMCs were separated by Ficoll-Histopaque density gradient centrifugation and cryopreserved in liquid nitrogen vapor phase. Analytical flow cytometry was used to check the purity and quantity of every magnetically sorted T cell population. From each sorted fraction, genomic DNA was isolated and quantified by UV absorbance on a Nanodrop 2000c.

The rearrangement joined TRBV28 to TRBJ1-1; TRBD1 lines up with 8 middle nucleotides. The sequencing sample was made of memory CD4+ T cells sorted from blood. Explained via the paper, the cell subset or site label denotes: CD45RA-negative fraction. This receptor was obtained from a woman aged 25 to 39 in good health. The CDR3 amino acid sequence is: CASSSARTGRGTEAFF. The DNA sequence is TGTGCCAGCAGTTCTGCCCGGACAGGGAGAGGTACTGAAGCTTTCTTT.